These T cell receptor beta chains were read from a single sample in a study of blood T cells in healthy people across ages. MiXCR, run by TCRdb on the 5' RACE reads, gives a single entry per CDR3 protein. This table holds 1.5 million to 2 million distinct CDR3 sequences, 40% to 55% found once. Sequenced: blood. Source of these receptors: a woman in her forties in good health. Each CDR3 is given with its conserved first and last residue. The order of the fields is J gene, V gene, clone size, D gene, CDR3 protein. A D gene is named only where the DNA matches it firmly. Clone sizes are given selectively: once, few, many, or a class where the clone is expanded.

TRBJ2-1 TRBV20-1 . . CSARDLTGKTSAAEQFF
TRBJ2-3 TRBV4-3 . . CASSQEVGASTDTQYF
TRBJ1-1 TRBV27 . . CASSYHRSVIEAFF
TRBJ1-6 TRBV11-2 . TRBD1 CASRSGTGATGHNSPLHF
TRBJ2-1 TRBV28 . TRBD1 CASSLLGQSNEQFF
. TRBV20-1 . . CSAPASGLTIQYF
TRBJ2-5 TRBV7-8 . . CASSLDWLEETQYF
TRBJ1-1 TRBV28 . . CASKALNTEAFF
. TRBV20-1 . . CSARGRGIYEQYF
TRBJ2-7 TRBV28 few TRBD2 CASSKRGRFLHEQYF
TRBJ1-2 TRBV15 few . CATSRDGGLGYTF
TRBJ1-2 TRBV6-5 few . CASSYSTTWYGYTF
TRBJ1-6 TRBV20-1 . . CSAGRSNSPLHF
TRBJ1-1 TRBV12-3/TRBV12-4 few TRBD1 CASSHGTGTTEAFF
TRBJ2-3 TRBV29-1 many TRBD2 CSAAGNTDTQYF
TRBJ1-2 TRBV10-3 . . CAIRTDTIGGYGYTF
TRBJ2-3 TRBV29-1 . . CSGVQVDTQYF
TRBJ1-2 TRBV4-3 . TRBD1 CASSPGQGASYGYTF
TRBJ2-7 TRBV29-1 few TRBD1 CSVQDRYTYEQYF
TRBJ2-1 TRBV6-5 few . CASCSSYNEQFF